Listed below are T cell receptor beta chains from one sample, sequenced in a study of blood T cells in healthy people across ages. Via MiXCR, TCRdb re-called the 5' RACE reads, giving one row per CDR3 protein. The sample carries about 1.4 million distinct CDR3 sequences, roughly 60% recorded once. The sequenced sample consisted of blood. These receptors were collected from a man between 18 and 29 years old in good health. Both conserved end residues are part of each CDR3. A D gene is named only where the DNA matches it firmly. Clone size appears in some rows only: once, few, many, or a class for an expanded clone.

>NA|once|TRBV6-6|TRBJ1-1
TGTGCCAGCAGTTACCCACAACTCCGGGGCACTGAAGCTTTCTTT
CASSYPQLRGTEAFF
>NA|NA|TRBV4-3|TRBJ2-2
TGCGCCAGCCGATCAGTGGCCACCGGGGAGCTGTTTTTT
CASRSVATGELFF
>TRBD2|NA|TRBV7-6|TRBJ2-2
TGTGCCAGCAGCGTTAGCGGGGGGTCCATCTCCGGGGAGCTGTTTTTT
CASSVSGGSISGELFF
>NA|NA|TRBV7-2|TRBJ1-4
TGTGCCAGCAGCCCCCGCAGGGCCGCTAATGAAAAACTGTTTTTT
CASSPRRAANEKLFF
>TRBD2|NA|TRBV4-2|TRBJ2-1
TGTGCCAGCAGCCCCAATCCGGGACTATTCTACAATGAGCAGTTCTTC
CASSPNPGLFYNEQFF
>NA|NA|TRBV27|TRBJ1-5
TGTGCCAGCAGTTTATCCCCAGGGTCAGGGCCCCAGCATTTT
CASSLSPGSGPQHF
>NA|NA|TRBV4-1|TRBJ2-3
TGCGCCAGCAGCCAAGAAGGGCGGGGAGATACGCAGTATTTT
CASSQEGRGDTQYF
>TRBD1|once|TRBV9|TRBJ2-7
TGTGCCAGCAGCGCGTACCCAATCGGACAGGGGAACTACGAGCAGTACTTC
CASSAYPIGQGNYEQYF
>NA|NA|TRBV2|TRBJ2-1
TGTGCCACCCTTGGGACTGGACCCAATGAGCAGTTCTTC
CATLGTGPNEQFF
>TRBD1|NA|TRBV6-5|TRBJ1-1
TGTGCCAGCAGTTACTCCTCGTGGCGGACAGGAAGGAACACTGAAGCTTTCTTT
CASSYSSWRTGRNTEAFF
>NA|NA|TRBV25-1|TRBJ2-7
TGTGCCAGCAGTAGCCGGGACACGGACTACGAGCAGTACTTC
CASSSRDTDYEQYF
>TRBD2|NA|TRBV2|TRBJ2-2
TGTGCCAGCAACCCCGGGGGGAGCACCGGGGAGCTGTTTTTT
CASNPGGSTGELFF
>NA|NA|TRBV19|TRBJ2-3
TGTGCCAGTATGATGTCGGTTAGCACAGATACGCAGTATTTT
CASMMSVSTDTQYF
>NA|few|TRBV10-2|TRBJ2-3
TGCGCCAGCAGTGAGGGGGTTGGGGGCGTTGATACGCAGTATTTT
CASSEGVGGVDTQYF
>NA|NA|TRBV29-1|TRBJ1-4
TGCAGCGTGGATCCAGGAACAACTAATGAAAAACTGTTTTTT
CSVDPGTTNEKLFF
>TRBD2|NA|TRBV3-1|TRBJ2-7
TGTGCCAGCAGTCTTAGCGGGAGCGAAAACGAGCAGTACTTC
CASSLSGSENEQYF
>TRBD2|NA|TRBV5-1|TRBJ2-3
TGCGCCAGCAGCGGGTTAGCGGGAGGGCGGAATACGCAGTATTTT
CASSGLAGGRNTQYF
>TRBD1|once|TRBV7-9|TRBJ2-1
TGTGCCAGCAGCGCCGGACAGGGGGCTACCTACAATGAGCAGTTCTTC
CASSAGQGATYNEQFF
>NA|few|TRBV20-1|TRBJ2-7
TGCAGTGCTGAGGACAACTACGAGCAGTACTTC
CSAEDNYEQYF
>NA|few|TRBV27|TRBJ1-5
TGTGCCAGCAGTTCATCAGGGCAGCCCCAGCATTTT
CASSSSGQPQHF
>NA|NA|TRBV20-1|TRBJ1-2
TGCAGTGCAACCTACACCGAAAGCTATGGCTACACCTTC
CSATYTESYGYTF
>NA|NA|TRBV7-9|TRBJ2-7
TGTGCCAGCAGCCCCGAGGGAATTTGGGTTCCCTACGAGCAGTACTTC
CASSPEGIWVPYEQYF